This section outlines one T cell receptor beta chain sequence together with its context. What it binds is unknown. The entirety of the isolated RNA underwent reverse transcription, so expressed TCRB transcripts were sequenced. Samples of naive, central memory and regulatory T cells yielded a mean of about 3.5 million reads. This table comes from immunoSEQ multiplex PCR, and its TCRdb copy is limited to in-frame clones, with some not included. This sample has 300,000 to 400,000 clones, with around 9.7% found just once. The data were taken from a study of beta chain features in type 1 diabetes. Study-level results: These data did not resolve whether HLA type affects TCRB rearrangement. People with Type 1 diabetes carried modestly yet significantly shorter TCRB CDR3s in all four CD4+ subsets.

Sequencing was done on a sample of central memory CD4+ T cells from blood. The sequence was obtained from a man aged 30 to 39 with type 1 diabetes.

This CDR3 is CASSLGGRGNTEAFF. CDR3 in DNA: TGTGCCAGCAGTTTAGGGGGACGGGGGAACACTGAAGCTTTCTTT. The chain links TRBV6-6 to TRBJ1-1; possible D gene TRBD1, 6 bases. This CDR3 has 15 amino acids. Germline V lookup: CDR1 MNHNY, CDR2 SVGAGI (reference sequence). V shed 4 bases and J shed 1 base, with 13 bases lying between them.